This T cell receptor beta chain was captured by sequencing in a study of beta chain features in type 1 diabetes. Study overall: In age, gender and cell yields, patients were similar to healthy donors.

Sequenced material consisted of expressed TCRB transcripts (all of the isolated RNA was reverse transcribed). Using immunoSEQ multiplex PCR, the repertoire was profiled, and TCRdb retains in-frame clones only, with some absent. Here the sample spans under 300,000 clones, around 26% being singletons. The CDR3 covers 10 residues. V lost 6 bases and J 6 bases, leaving 8 bases between the germline ends. Germline CDR1 reads SQVTM; CDR2 reads ANQGSEA. The receptor's source is a man in his thirties or forties in good health. The sample comprised central memory CD4+ T cells from blood. V is TRBV29-1 and J is TRBJ1-2; D not resolved. CDR3 DNA sequence: TGCAGCGTAAGAGAAAATGGCTACACCTTC. Its translation is CSVRENGYTF.